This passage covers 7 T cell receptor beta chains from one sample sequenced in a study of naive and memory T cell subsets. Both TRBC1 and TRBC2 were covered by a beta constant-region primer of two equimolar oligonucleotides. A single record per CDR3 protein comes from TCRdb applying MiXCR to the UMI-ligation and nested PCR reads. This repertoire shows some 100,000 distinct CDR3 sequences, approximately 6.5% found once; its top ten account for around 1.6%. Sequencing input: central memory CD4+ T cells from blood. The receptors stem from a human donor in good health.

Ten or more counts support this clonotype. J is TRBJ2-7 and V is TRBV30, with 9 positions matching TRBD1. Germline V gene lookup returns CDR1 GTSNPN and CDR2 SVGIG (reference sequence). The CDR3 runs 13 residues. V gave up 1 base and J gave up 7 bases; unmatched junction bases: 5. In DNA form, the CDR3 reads TGTGCCTGGAGTGGCCGGACAGGGGAAGAGCAGTACTTC. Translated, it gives CAWSGRTGEEQYF.

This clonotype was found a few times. CDR3 residues: CASRATVGTGELFF. In nucleotides, the CDR3 is TGCGCCAGCAGAGCTACGGTGGGCACCGGGGAGCTGTTTTTT. V gene TRBV5-1 combines with J gene TRBJ2-2, with D hard to call. CDR1 and CDR2 (germline): SGHRS, YFSETQ. V was cut by 5 bases and J by 4 bases, with 12 bases left in between. The CDR3 covers 14 residues.

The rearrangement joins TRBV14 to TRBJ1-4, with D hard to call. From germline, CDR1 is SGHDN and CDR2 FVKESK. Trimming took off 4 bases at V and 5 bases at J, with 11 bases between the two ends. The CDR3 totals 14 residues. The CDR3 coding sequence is TGTGCCAGCAGCCCGCAGTGGGCGAATGAAAAACTGTTTTTT. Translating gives CASSPQWANEKLFF.

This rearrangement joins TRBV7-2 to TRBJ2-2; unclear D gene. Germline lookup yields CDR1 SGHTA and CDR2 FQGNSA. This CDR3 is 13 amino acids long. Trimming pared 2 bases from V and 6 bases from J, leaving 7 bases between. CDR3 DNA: TGTGCCAGCAGCTTATTAAGCGCCGGGGAGCTGTTTTTT. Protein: CASSLLSAGELFF.

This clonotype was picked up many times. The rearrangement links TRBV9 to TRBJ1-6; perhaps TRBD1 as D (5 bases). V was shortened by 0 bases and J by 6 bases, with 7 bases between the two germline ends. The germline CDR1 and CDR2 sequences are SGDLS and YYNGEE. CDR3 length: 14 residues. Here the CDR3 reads CASSVGQINSPLHF. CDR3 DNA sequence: TGTGCCAGCAGCGTAGGACAGATTAATTCACCCCTCCACTTT.

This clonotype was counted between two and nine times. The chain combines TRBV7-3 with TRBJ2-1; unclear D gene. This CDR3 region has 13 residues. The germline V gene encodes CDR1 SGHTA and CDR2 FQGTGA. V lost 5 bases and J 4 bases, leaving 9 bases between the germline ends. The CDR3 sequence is CASSEDPYNEQFF. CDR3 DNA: TGTGCCAGCAGCGAAGATCCGTACAATGAGCAGTTCTTC.

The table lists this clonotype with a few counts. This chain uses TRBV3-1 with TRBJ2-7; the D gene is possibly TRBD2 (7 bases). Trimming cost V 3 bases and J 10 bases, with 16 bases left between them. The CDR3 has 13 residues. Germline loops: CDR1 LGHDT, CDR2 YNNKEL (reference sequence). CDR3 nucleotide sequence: TGTGCCAGCAGCCATGGGGGGAGGGGGGACCAGTACTTC. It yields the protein CASSHGGRGDQYF.